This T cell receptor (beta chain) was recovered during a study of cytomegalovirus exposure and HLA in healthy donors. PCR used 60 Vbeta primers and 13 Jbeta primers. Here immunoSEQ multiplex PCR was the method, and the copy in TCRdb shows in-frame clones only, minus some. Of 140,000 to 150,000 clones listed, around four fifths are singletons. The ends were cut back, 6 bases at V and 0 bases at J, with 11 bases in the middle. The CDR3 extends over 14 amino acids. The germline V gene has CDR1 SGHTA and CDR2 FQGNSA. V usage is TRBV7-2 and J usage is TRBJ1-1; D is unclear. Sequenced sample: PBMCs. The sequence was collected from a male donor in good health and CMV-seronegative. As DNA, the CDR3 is TGTGCCAGCAGGAACTATCAACTGAACACTGAAGCTTTCTTT. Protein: CASRNYQLNTEAFF.